Each of the 5 T cell receptor beta chains below was sequenced from the same sample in a study of T cells in Graves' hyperthyroidism and ophthalmopathy. RNA transcripts were the template for amplifying TCR beta CDR3 regions. The TCR CDR3 first-round RT-PCR relied on the HTBI primer set. TCRdb ran MiXCR on the multiplex PCR reads and lists one entry per CDR3 protein. The repertoire holds around 340,000 distinct CDR3 sequences, with 16% as singletons. The specimen sequenced was blood. Receptors were obtained from a man aged 25-45 years with Graves' hyperthyroidism.

This clonotype was detected a few times. The CDR3 DNA sequence: TGTGCCAGCAGCTCGGGACAGGCTGCGGGGGAGCAGTACTTC. Amino acids: CASSSGQAAGEQYF. The genes are TRBV3-1 and TRBJ2-7, with 8 bases matching TRBD1. V shed 5 bases, J shed 7 bases, and the junction held 10 bases outside the gene matches. The CDR3 runs to 14 residues. Looked up from germline, CDR1 is LGHDT and CDR2 is YNNKEL (reference sequence).

As regards this clonotype: One base away lies a much larger clone, so this may be a sequencing read error. Here the CDR3 omits its conserved ending phenylalanine or tryptophan, so a read error is the likely source. V and J are TRBV29-1 and TRBJ1-1; perhaps TRBD1 as D (6 bases). Germline V gives CDR1 SQVTM, CDR2 ANQGSEA. CDR3 length: 13 amino acids. Trimming cost V 4 bases and J 4 bases, with 13 bases left between them. The chain's CDR3 is CSVGEGGGTEAFL. CDR3 bases: TGCAGCGTTGGAGAGGGAGGGGGCACTGAAGCTTTCCTT.

Details on this clonotype: Possible read error: a much larger clone is one base away. J is TRBJ2-7 and V is TRBV3-1; D is ambiguous. From germline, CDR1 is LGHDT and CDR2 YNNKEL (reference sequence). This CDR3 region has 14 residues. The CDR3 DNA reads TGTGCCAGCAGCCAAGTGGGCAGTTCCTGCGAGCAGTACTTC. Its protein product is CASSQVGSSCEQYF.

This clonotype was detected ten times or more. The V call is TRBV2, the J call TRBJ2-5, with D maybe TRBD2 (6 bases). The CDR3 consists of 13 residues. Looked up from germline, CDR1 is SNHLY and CDR2 is FYNNEI. Deletions cut 9 bases from V and 3 bases from J, with 14 bases between. CDR3 residues: CARRPGAKETQYF. CDR3 DNA sequence: TGTGCCAGGAGGCCGGGAGCAAAAGAGACCCAGTACTTC.

This clonotype was counted ten times or more. This rearrangement joins TRBV6-5 to TRBJ2-3; TRBD2 matches 9 bases. CDR3 length: 18 amino acids. The V and J ends lost 2 bases and 2 bases, in that order; junction bases with no gene match: 11. The germline V gene encodes CDR1 MNHEY and CDR2 SVGAGI. The DNA for the CDR3 is TGTGCCAGCAGTTACAGGGTAGGGCTAGCGGGATTCACAGATACGCAGTATTTT. The encoded protein is CASSYRVGLAGFTDTQYF.